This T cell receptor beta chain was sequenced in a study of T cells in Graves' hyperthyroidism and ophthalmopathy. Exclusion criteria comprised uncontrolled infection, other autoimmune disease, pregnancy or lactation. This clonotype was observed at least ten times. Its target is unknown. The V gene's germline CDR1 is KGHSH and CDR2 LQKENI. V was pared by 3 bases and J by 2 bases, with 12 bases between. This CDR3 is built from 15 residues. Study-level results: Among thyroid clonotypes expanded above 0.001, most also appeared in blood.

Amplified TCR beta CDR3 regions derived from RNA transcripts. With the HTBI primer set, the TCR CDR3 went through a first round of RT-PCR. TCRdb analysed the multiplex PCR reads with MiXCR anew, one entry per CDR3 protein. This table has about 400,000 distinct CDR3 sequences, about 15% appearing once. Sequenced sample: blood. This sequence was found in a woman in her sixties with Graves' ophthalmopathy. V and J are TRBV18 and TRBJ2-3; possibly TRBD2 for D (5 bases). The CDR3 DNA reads TGTGCCAGCTCACCGGGGAGCGGCCCCACAGATACGCAGTATTTT. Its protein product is CASSPGSGPTDTQYF.